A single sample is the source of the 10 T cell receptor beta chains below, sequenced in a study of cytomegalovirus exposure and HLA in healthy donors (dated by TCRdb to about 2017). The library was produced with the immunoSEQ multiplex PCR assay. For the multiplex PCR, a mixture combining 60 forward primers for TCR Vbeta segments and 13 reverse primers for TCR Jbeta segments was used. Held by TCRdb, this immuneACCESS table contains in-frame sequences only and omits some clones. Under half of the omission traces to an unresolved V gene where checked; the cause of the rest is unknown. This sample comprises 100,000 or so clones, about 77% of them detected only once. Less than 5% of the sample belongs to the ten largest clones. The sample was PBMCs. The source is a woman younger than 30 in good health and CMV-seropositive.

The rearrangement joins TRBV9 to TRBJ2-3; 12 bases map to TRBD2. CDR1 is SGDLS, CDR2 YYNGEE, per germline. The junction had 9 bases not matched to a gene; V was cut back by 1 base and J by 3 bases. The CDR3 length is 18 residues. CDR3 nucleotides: TGTGCCAGCAGCGTAAACCTAGCGGGAGGGCCTGTAACAGATACGCAGTATTTT. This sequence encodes CASSVNLAGGPVTDTQYF.

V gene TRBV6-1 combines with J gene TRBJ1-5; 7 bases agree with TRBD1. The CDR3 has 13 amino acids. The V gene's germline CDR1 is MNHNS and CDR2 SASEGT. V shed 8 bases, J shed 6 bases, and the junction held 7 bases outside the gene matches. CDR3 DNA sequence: TGTGCCAGCTATCGACAGGGTGGTCAGCCCCAGCATTTT. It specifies CASYRQGGQPQHF.

The CDR3 reads CASSQGRGFSYEQYF. The CDR3 nucleotides read TGCGCCAGCAGCCAAGGAAGGGGGTTCTCCTACGAGCAGTACTTC. The chain carries TRBV4-1 and TRBJ2-7; D may be TRBD1 (6 bases). This CDR3 is 15 amino acids long. CDR1 and CDR2 from the germline V gene are MGHRA and YSYEKL. V was clipped by 1 base and J by 0 bases, with 10 bases between them.

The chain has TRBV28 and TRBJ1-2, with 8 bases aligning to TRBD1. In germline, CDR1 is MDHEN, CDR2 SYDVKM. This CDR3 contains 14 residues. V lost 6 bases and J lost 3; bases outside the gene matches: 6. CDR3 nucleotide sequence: TGTGCCAGCAGATGGGACAGGCGATACTATGGCTACACCTTC. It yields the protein CASRWDRRYYGYTF.

The CDR3 DNA sequence: TGTGCCAGCAGTTTAGCCAGGGAAGAGACCCAGTACTTC. This codes for CASSLAREETQYF. This chain connects TRBV27 to TRBJ2-5, with D perhaps matching TRBD1 (5 bases). This CDR3 comprises 13 residues. CDR1 is MNHEY, CDR2 SMNVEV, per germline (reference sequence). Trimming stripped 2 bases from V and 3 bases from J, with 7 bases between.

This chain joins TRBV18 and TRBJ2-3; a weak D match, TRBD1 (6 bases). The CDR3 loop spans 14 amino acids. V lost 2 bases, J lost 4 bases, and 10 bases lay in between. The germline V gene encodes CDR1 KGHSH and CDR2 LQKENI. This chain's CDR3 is CASSPMDRADTQYF. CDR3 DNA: TGTGCCAGCTCACCAATGGACAGAGCAGATACGCAGTATTTT.

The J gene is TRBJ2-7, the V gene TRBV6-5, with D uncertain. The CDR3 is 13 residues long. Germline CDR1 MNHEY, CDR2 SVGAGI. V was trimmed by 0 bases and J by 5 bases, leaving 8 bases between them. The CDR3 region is CASSYSQLNEQYF. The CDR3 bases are TGTGCCAGCAGTTACTCGCAACTAAACGAGCAGTACTTC.

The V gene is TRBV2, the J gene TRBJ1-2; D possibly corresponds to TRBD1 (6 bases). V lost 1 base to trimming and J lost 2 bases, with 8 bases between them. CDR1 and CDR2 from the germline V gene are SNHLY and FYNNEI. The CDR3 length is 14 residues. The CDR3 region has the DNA TGTGCCAGCAGTGAAGGGCAGGGGAACTATGGCTACACCTTC. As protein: CASSEGQGNYGYTF.

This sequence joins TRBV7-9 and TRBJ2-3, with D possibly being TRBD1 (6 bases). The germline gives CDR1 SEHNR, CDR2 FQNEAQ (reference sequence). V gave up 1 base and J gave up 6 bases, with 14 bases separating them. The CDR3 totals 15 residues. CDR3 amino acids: CASSLVAQGPDTQYF. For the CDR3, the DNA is TGTGCCAGCAGCTTAGTGGCCCAGGGGCCCGATACGCAGTATTTT.

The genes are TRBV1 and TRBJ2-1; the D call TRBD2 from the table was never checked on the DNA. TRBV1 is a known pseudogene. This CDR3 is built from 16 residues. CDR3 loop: CTSSQTGLAGYNEQFF. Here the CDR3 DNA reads TGCACCAGCAGCCAAACGGGACTAGCGGGTTACAATGAGCAGTTCTTC.